The 2 T cell receptor beta chains reported below all come from one sample, sequenced in a study of cytomegalovirus exposure and HLA in healthy donors. The PCR contained 60 Vbeta and 13 Jbeta primers. Profiled with immunoSEQ multiplex PCR; TCRdb holds only in-frame clones, not every one. Of about 130,000 clones detected, 70% appear once; the ten largest clones hold roughly 1.9%. The sequenced material came from PBMCs. The origin of the receptors is a woman aged 55-70 years in good health and CMV-seropositive.

The chain links TRBV6-1 to TRBJ2-7; TRBD1 matches 7 bases. CDR1 MNHNS and CDR2 SASEGT come from the germline V gene. The CDR3 is 13 amino acids. Unmatched junction bases numbered 5, after V lost 6 bases and J lost 3 bases. The CDR3 bases are TGTGCCAGCAGCGGTAACAGGGGCTACGAGCAGTACTTC. Its protein product is CASSGNRGYEQYF.

The chain uses TRBV5-6 and TRBJ1-4, with unresolved D. The CDR3 extends over 15 amino acids. CDR1 and CDR2 (germline): SGHDT, YYEEEE. Trimming removed 4 bases at V and 1 base at J, with 11 bases between. As DNA, the CDR3 is TGTGCCAGCAGCATCCTACCTCAAACTAATGAAAAACTGTTTTTT. This translates into CASSILPQTNEKLFF.